Presented here are 5 T cell receptor beta chains from one specimen sequenced in a study of cytomegalovirus exposure and HLA in healthy donors. PCR primers comprised 60 Vbeta and 13 Jbeta primers. TCRdb's table, derived via immunoSEQ multiplex PCR, lists solely in-frame clones and lacks some. Of about 98,000 clones in the sample, around 80% were seen once. Input material: PBMCs. The receptors were sampled from a young man in good health and CMV-seropositive.

The V call is TRBV11-2, the J call TRBJ1-1, with a possible D match to TRBD1 (6 bases). Germline-derived CDR1 and CDR2 are SGHAT and FQNNGV. The length of the CDR3 is 15 residues. Trimming removed 1 base at V and 4 bases at J, with 13 bases between. Here the CDR3 reads CASSLVATGTTEAFF. The CDR3 region has the DNA TGTGCCAGCAGCTTAGTCGCGACAGGCACCACTGAAGCTTTCTTT.

The rearrangement links TRBV18 to TRBJ1-1; 9 bases are a match to TRBD1. Germline V gene sequence: CDR1 KGHSH, CDR2 LQKENI. This CDR3 is 14 amino acids long. Trimming cost V 6 bases and J 5 bases; bases outside gene matches: 7. This CDR3 is CASSLQGAGTEAFF. DNA of the CDR3: TGTGCCAGCTCCCTACAGGGGGCAGGGACTGAAGCTTTCTTT.

V and J are TRBV5-4 and TRBJ2-3; the D gene is possibly TRBD2 (5 bases). The CDR3 runs to 16 residues. Germline values: CDR1 SGHNT, CDR2 YYREEE (reference sequence). Trimming took 1 base from V and 0 from J, leaving 12 bases between them. Here the CDR3 reads CASSLSPSPSTDTQYF. CDR3 coding DNA: TGTGCCAGCAGCTTGTCGCCTAGCCCAAGCACAGATACGCAGTATTTT.

The chain has TRBV9 and TRBJ2-5; tentatively, D is TRBD1 (6 bases). Trimming pared 4 bases from V and 3 bases from J, leaving 19 bases between. In germline, CDR1 is SGDLS, CDR2 YYNGEE. The CDR3 sequence is 16 residues long. The CDR3 DNA reads TGTGCCAGCAGCTCTCGGACTGGGACAATTAAAGAGACCCAGTACTTC. This sequence encodes CASSSRTGTIKETQYF.

The CDR3 spells CASSTGYGYTF. CDR3 nucleotide sequence: TGTGCCAGCAGTACAGGGTATGGCTACACCTTC. The V gene is TRBV2, the J gene TRBJ1-2, with D maybe TRBD1 (6 bases). V lost 5 bases and J 5 bases, leaving 6 bases between the germline ends. In germline, CDR1 is SNHLY, CDR2 FYNNEI. The CDR3 covers 11 residues.